The source of this T cell receptor (beta chain) is a study of T cell responses to AZD1222 COVID-19 vaccine. Overall study findings and caveats: Among vaccine-associated CD4 TCRs, coverage spanned spike, with dominance at 160-218 and 743-854.

In regard to this clone: No antigen is known for it.

Some clones are missing from TCRdb's copy, which holds only in-frame ones; the method was immunoSEQ multiplex PCR. The sample yields fewer than 150,000 clones, 90% seen once. The sequence came from an adult in good health. Here the sequenced sample was peripheral blood, taken on day 0 of AZD1222 vaccination.

CDR3 protein: CASSLGAGNYGYTF. CDR3 in DNA: TGTGCCAGCAGCTTGGGTGCCGGGAACTATGGCTACACCTTC. The chain couples TRBV7-6 to TRBJ1-2; D not resolved. Trimming took 3 bases from V and 2 from J, leaving 10 bases between them. CDR1 and CDR2 from the germline V gene are SGHVS and FNYEAQ. This CDR3 comprises 14 residues.